Listed here are 28 T cell receptor beta chains from one sample, sequenced in a study of blood T cell repertoires in COVID-19 (dated by TCRdb to 2019 to 2021). Library generation was performed with the immunoSEQ multiplex PCR assay. Sourced from immuneACCESS, this table was stored by TCRdb with only in-frame sequences that have V and J called. A share of the clones is absent; for the studies checked, an unresolved V gene accounts for under half, and the remainder has no known explanation. For this sample the table gives 200,000 to 300,000 clones, of which around 87% were detected only once. Roughly 5% of the sample lies in the top ten. Specimen: peripheral blood. The receptors stem from a woman aged 55-70 years with COVID-19, enrolled during active disease.

The genes are TRBV7-2 and TRBJ2-5; TRBD2 matches 8 bases. Germline V gene lookup returns CDR1 SGHTA and CDR2 FQGNSA. V shed 5 bases, J shed 4 bases, and the junction held 9 bases outside the gene matches. The CDR3 extends over 15 amino acids. The CDR3 spells CASSLSGTRRETQYF. CDR3 coding DNA: TGTGCCAGCAGCCTGTCCGGGACTAGACGAGAGACCCAGTACTTC. Together with reference TRBV7-2 and TRBJ2-5, the CDR3 gives the full variable domain: GAGVSQSPSNKVTEKGKDVELRCDPISGHTALYWYRQSLGQGLEFLIYFQGNSAPDKSGLPSDRFSAERTGGSVSTLTIQRTQQEDSAVYLCASSLSGTRRETQYFGPGTRLLVL.

The chain employs TRBV19 and TRBJ2-7; 11 nucleotides line up with TRBD2. The CDR3 totals 15 residues. CDR1 is LNHDA, CDR2 SQIVND, per germline (reference sequence). V gave up 6 bases and J gave up 4 bases; unmatched junction bases: 8. CDR3 region: CASSSPGLAAYEQYF. The CDR3 coding sequence is TGTGCCAGTAGCTCTCCGGGACTAGCGGCTTACGAGCAGTACTTC.

This rearrangement joins TRBV29-1 to TRBJ1-1; 9 bases are shared with TRBD1. Germline V gene data show CDR1 as SQVTM and CDR2 as ANQGSEA. The length of the CDR3 is 13 residues. Germline trimming cut 6 bases from V and 5 bases from J; bases unmatched to any gene: 7. The CDR3 loop reads CSVYRGRGTEAFF. The CDR3 DNA sequence: TGCAGCGTATACAGGGGGCGCGGAACTGAAGCTTTCTTT.

This clone appeared once. This chain connects TRBV7-2 to TRBJ2-5; no firm D call. Trimming left V 3 bases short and J 4 bases short, with 15 bases between. The germline V gene has CDR1 SGHTA and CDR2 FQGNSA. The CDR3 is 15 amino acids. CDR3 residues: CASSFESGSGETQYF. The CDR3 DNA sequence: TGTGCCAGCAGCTTCGAGTCGGGTTCGGGAGAGACCCAGTACTTC. Full variable domain (remainder filled in from reference TRBV7-2 and TRBJ2-5): GAGVSQSPSNKVTEKGKDVELRCDPISGHTALYWYRQSLGQGLEFLIYFQGNSAPDKSGLPSDRFSAERTGGSVSTLTIQRTQQEDSAVYLCASSFESGSGETQYFGPGTRLLVL.

There are a few counts of this clone. The V and J genes are TRBV7-8 and TRBJ2-4; 7 bases match TRBD2. Germline lookup yields CDR1 SGHVS and CDR2 FQNEAQ. The CDR3 length is 16 residues. The ends lost 1 base at V and 9 bases at J; junction bases unmatched: 12. CDR3 in amino acids: CASSLGFGLVPGIQYF. The DNA for the CDR3 is TGTGCCAGCAGCTTAGGTTTTGGACTAGTCCCGGGCATTCAGTACTTC.

This sequence joins TRBV28 and TRBJ1-5; perhaps TRBD1 as D (6 bases). This CDR3 is 14 amino acids long. V was pared by 7 bases and J by 3 bases, with 13 bases between. Germline loops: CDR1 MDHEN, CDR2 SYDVKM. The CDR3 DNA sequence: TGTGCCAGCAAAGGGCACAGGGCCAATCAGCCCCAGCATTTT. It encodes CASKGHRANQPQHF.

V usage is TRBV7-3 and J usage is TRBJ2-2, with 8 bases fitting TRBD2. CDR1 SGHTA and CDR2 FQGTGA come from the germline V gene. The CDR3 runs 15 residues. J was trimmed by 5 bases and V by 2 bases; bases with no gene match: 4. DNA of the CDR3: TGTGCCAGCAGCTTAGGACTAGCAGAAACCGGGGAGCTGTTTTTT. Its protein product is CASSLGLAETGELFF.

This clone was counted only a few times. The chain carries TRBV19 and TRBJ2-2; 9 bases fit TRBD1. With 5 bases clipped from V and 6 bases from J, the junction kept 7 bases outside the gene matches. The CDR3 has 15 residues. Germline V CDR1 and CDR2: LNHDA, SQIVND (reference sequence). CDR3 nucleotides: TGTGCCAGTAGTGCTGGGACAGGGAGGTCCGGGGAGCTGTTTTTT. Translating gives CASSAGTGRSGELFF.

This clone was observed a handful of times. The chain combines TRBV6-2 or TRBV6-3 with TRBJ2-7, with 12 bases lining up with TRBD2. The V and J ends lost 6 bases and 6 bases, in that order; junction bases with no gene match: 9. CDR1 is MNHEY and CDR2 is SVGEGT in the germline V gene. The CDR3 is 15 residues long. This CDR3 is CASSPPSGRAAEQYF. The DNA for the CDR3 is TGTGCCAGCAGCCCCCCTAGCGGGAGGGCCGCCGAGCAGTACTTC.

The V and J genes are TRBV9 and TRBJ2-2, with 8 bases aligning to TRBD1. CDR1 is SGDLS and CDR2 is YYNGEE in the germline V gene. The CDR3 totals 16 residues. Trimming cost V 0 bases and J 2 bases; bases outside gene matches: 3. This CDR3 is CASSVGDRRNTGELFF. CDR3 sequence (DNA): TGTGCCAGCAGCGTAGGGGACAGGAGAAACACCGGGGAGCTGTTTTTT.

This chain joins TRBV23-1 and TRBJ1-4; the D is unclear. TRBV23-1 is filed as an ORF, its function uncertain. The length of the CDR3 is 10 residues. Trimming removed 8 bases at V and 7 bases at J, with 5 bases between. The CDR3: CASCSEKLFF. DNA for the CDR3: TGCGCCAGCTGCAGTGAAAAACTGTTTTTT.

The V call is TRBV6-5, the J call TRBJ2-5, with no clear D. V gave up 5 bases and J gave up 5 bases, with 9 bases separating them. This CDR3 is built from 12 residues. Germline V CDR1 and CDR2: MNHEY, SVGAGI. The CDR3 protein is CASSPLRETQYF. CDR3 nucleotides: TGTGCCAGCAGTCCTCTCAGGGAGACCCAGTACTTC.

The rearrangement joins TRBV11-2 to TRBJ2-2; weak D call: TRBD1 (5 bases). This CDR3 region has 15 residues. The V and J ends lost 3 bases and 6 bases respectively, with 14 bases between them. Germline assignment: CDR1 SGHAT and CDR2 FQNNGV. The CDR3 coding sequence is TGTGCCAGCAGCTTGGTGACAGTCCCAGCCGGGGAGCTGTTTTTT. Protein sequence: CASSLVTVPAGELFF.

The chain uses TRBV19 and TRBJ2-1; TRBD1 matches at 8 bases. This CDR3 region has 15 residues. Germline V gene data show CDR1 as LNHDA and CDR2 as SQIVND (reference sequence). V lost 10 bases and J lost 0; bases outside the gene matches: 8. The CDR3 here is CATTPGGISYNEQFF. CDR3 DNA sequence: TGTGCCACCACCCCAGGGGGCATCTCCTACAATGAGCAGTTCTTC.

J is TRBJ2-3 and V is TRBV4-1, with a possible D match to TRBD1 (5 bases). V was trimmed by 2 bases and J by 5 bases, leaving 20 bases between them. CDR1 and CDR2 (germline): MGHRA, YSYEKL. CDR3 length equals 17 residues. This chain's CDR3 is CASSQPIVRAGLDTQYF. The CDR3 bases are TGCGCCAGCAGCCAACCAATAGTAAGGGCAGGGCTAGATACGCAGTATTTT.

J is TRBJ2-1 and V is TRBV7-2; 16 bases are a match to TRBD2. Looked up from germline, CDR1 is SGHTA and CDR2 is FQGNSA. J gave up 8 bases and V 5 bases, and 6 bases lay outside the gene matches. This CDR3 region has 16 residues. CDR3 nucleotide sequence: TGTGCCAGCAGCACCGGGACTAGCGGGAGGGTGCATGAGCAGTTCTTC. This gives the protein CASSTGTSGRVHEQFF.

The chain has TRBV28 and TRBJ2-2, with 9 positions matching TRBD1. There are 14 residues in the CDR3. Looked up from germline, CDR1 is MDHEN and CDR2 is SYDVKM. V lost 10 bases to trimming and J lost 4 bases; unmatched junction nucleotides: 7. The CDR3 protein is CAIRGQGSTGELFF. As DNA, the CDR3 is TGTGCCATAAGGGGACAGGGTAGCACCGGGGAGCTGTTTTTT.

The table lists this clone with a count of one. This sequence joins TRBV6-5 and TRBJ2-7, with D maybe TRBD2 (6 bases). The germline V gene has CDR1 MNHEY and CDR2 SVGAGI. Deletions cut 0 bases from V and 2 bases from J, with 14 bases between. The CDR3 totals 16 residues. Here the CDR3 DNA reads TGTGCCAGCAGTTACTCGACGCGCGGGGTTCCCTACGAGCAGTACTTC. Amino acids: CASSYSTRGVPYEQYF.

The chain joins TRBV4-3 to TRBJ1-2; TRBD1 might be the D (5 bases). Germline V gene data show CDR1 as LGHNA and CDR2 as YSLEER. V dropped 3 bases and J dropped 0 bases, with 23 bases sitting between them. The CDR3 contains 19 residues. The DNA for the CDR3 is TGCGCCAGCAGCCAGCCGGGTTTTGGGGGGTCTACTTCTAACTATGGCTACACCTTC. Translation: CASSQPGFGGSTSNYGYTF.

The rearrangement joins TRBV9 to TRBJ2-7; D is unclear. The CDR3 loop spans 14 amino acids. Germline CDR1 is SGDLS and CDR2 is YYNGEE. V was cut by 3 bases and J by 0 bases, with 10 bases left in between. CDR3 nucleotide sequence: TGTGCCAGCAGCGCCTCCTTCAGCTCCTACGAGCAGTACTTC. Amino acid sequence: CASSASFSSYEQYF.

V gene TRBV4-1 combines with J gene TRBJ2-4; possible D gene TRBD2, 6 bases. Germline CDR1 and CDR2: MGHRA and YSYEKL. This CDR3 contains 18 residues. The ends were cut back, 1 base at V and 3 bases at J, with 19 bases in the middle. In DNA form, the CDR3 reads TGCGCCAGCAGCCAAGTAAATGAGGTGTTGGGGGGCAAAAACATTCAGTACTTC. Translation: CASSQVNEVLGGKNIQYF.

The chain has TRBV7-2 and TRBJ2-3, with TRBD2 identical over 12 bases. With V trimmed by 5 bases and J by 1 base, 10 bases remained unmatched. Per germline, CDR1 SGHTA and CDR2 FQGNSA. The CDR3 loop spans 18 amino acids. DNA for the CDR3: TGTGCCAGCAGCCCTAGACTAGCGGGAGAGGGGGGCACAGATACGCAGTATTTT. Encoded protein: CASSPRLAGEGGTDTQYF.

This chain joins TRBV7-6 and TRBJ2-1, with 8 bases lining up with TRBD1. V lost 3 bases to trimming and J lost 8 bases; unmatched junction nucleotides: 6. Germline CDR1 is SGHVS and CDR2 is FNYEAQ. This CDR3 is 14 amino acids long. Here the CDR3 DNA reads TGTGCCAGCAGCTTCGGACAGGGAGGCGATGAGCAGTTCTTC. Its protein is CASSFGQGGDEQFF.

The chain has TRBV20-1 and TRBJ1-5; tentative D call: TRBD1 (5 bases). CDR3 length: 13 residues. CDR1 and CDR2 (germline): DFQATT, SNEGSKA (reference sequence). The V end lost 3 bases, the J end lost 3 bases, and 9 bases lay between the germline ends. This CDR3 is CSASLQVNQPQHF. CDR3 nucleotides: TGCAGTGCTAGTTTACAGGTCAATCAGCCCCAGCATTTT.

The CDR3 reads CASSTNTGSNQPQHF. The CDR3 bases are TGTGCCAGCAGCACGAACACAGGGAGCAATCAGCCCCAGCATTTT. The chain couples TRBV4-2 to TRBJ1-5; maybe TRBD1 (6 bases). CDR1 and CDR2 from the germline V gene are LGHNA and YNFKEQ. This CDR3 contains 15 residues. The V gene lost 5 bases and the J gene lost 1 base, with 12 bases spanning the gap.

This sequence joins TRBV2 and TRBJ1-6; D is perhaps TRBD1 (5 bases). V was cut by 4 bases and J by 10 bases, with 17 bases left in between. The CDR3 is 15 amino acids. Germline V gene sequence: CDR1 SNHLY, CDR2 FYNNEI. CDR3 coding DNA: TGTGCCAGCAGTGGAATTGCACAGGTCAACTCACCCCTCCACTTT. Translated, it gives CASSGIAQVNSPLHF. The whole variable domain, remainder taken from reference TRBV2 and TRBJ1-6, is EPEVTQTPSHQVTQMGQEVILRCVPISNHLYFYWYRQILGQKVEFLVSFYNNEISEKSEIFDDQFSVERPDGSNFTLKIRSTKLEDSAMYFCASSGIAQVNSPLHFGNGTRLTVT.

This chain joins TRBV3-1 (or the pseudogene TRBV3-2) and TRBJ2-7; D not resolved. Trimming took 4 bases from V and 0 from J, leaving 13 bases between them. The germline gives CDR1 LGHDT, CDR2 YNNKEL (reference sequence). This CDR3 is 15 amino acids long. The CDR3 here is CASSPRGPSSYEQYF. The CDR3 nucleotides read TGTGCCAGCAGCCCCCGCGGCCCCAGCTCCTACGAGCAGTACTTC.

The chain has TRBV30 and TRBJ1-5; D is ambiguous. V lost 1 base, J lost 5 bases, and 30 bases lay in between. CDR3 length: 20 residues. The germline CDR1 and CDR2 sequences are GTSNPN and SVGIG (reference sequence). In DNA form, the CDR3 reads TGTGCCTGGAGTGGCCATCGGGGTGTCACTTTGGAGCACGGGGATCAGCCCCAGCATTTT. It translates to CAWSGHRGVTLEHGDQPQHF.